What follows are 32 T cell receptor beta chains derived from one specimen sequenced in a study of CD8+CD57+ T cells in acquired aplastic anemia. TCR beta VDJ and CDR3 profiles were obtained from a genomic DNA template. Via MiXCR, TCRdb re-called the reads, giving one row per CDR3 protein. The data contain about 180,000 distinct CDR3 sequences, 40% to 50% of them seen just once; the ten biggest clones take up under 3.5%. Sequenced input: sorted CD4+, CD8+, or CD8+CD57+ T cells (not recorded which) from PBMCs. The receptors were sampled from a human donor in good health.

This clonotype was seen a few times. CDR3 DNA: TGCGCCAGTAGACGGGACAGGGGGTCTCATGAGCAGTTCTTC. This codes for CASRRDRGSHEQFF. The V and J genes are TRBV4-1 and TRBJ2-1; 11 nucleotides match TRBD1. Germline loops: CDR1 MGHRA, CDR2 YSYEKL. Trimming took 9 bases from V and 8 from J; bases not matched to a gene: 9. The length of the CDR3 is 14 residues.

As to this clonotype: Mismatch with germline at one junction end may stem from a read error. The genes are TRBV24-1 and TRBJ2-3; D unclear. The CDR3 runs 13 residues. Germline CDR1 KGHDR, CDR2 SFDVKD. In DNA form, the CDR3 reads TGTACCACCAGTGCTACGGGCGCAGATACGCAGTATTTT. Its protein product is CTTSATGADTQYF.

The rearrangement links TRBV5-1 to TRBJ1-1; perhaps TRBD1 as D (5 bases). CDR3 length equals 13 residues. Germline loops: CDR1 SGHRS, CDR2 YFSETQ. V lost 0 bases and J 11 bases, leaving 14 bases between the germline ends. The DNA of the CDR3 is TGCGCCAGCAGCTTGGACCTATCAGGGCATGCTTTCTTT. This encodes CASSLDLSGHAFF.

This clonotype was recorded many times. At one boundary the junction diverges from the germline segment, which might be a read error. V and J are TRBV7-7 and TRBJ2-7, with D hard to call. Looked up from germline, CDR1 is SSHAT and CDR2 is FNYEAQ (reference sequence). This CDR3 is 13 amino acids long. CDR3 DNA sequence: TGTGCTAGCAGCTTAAGCGTCGGATCCGAGCAGTACTTC. This sequence encodes CASSLSVGSEQYF.

This sequence joins TRBV4-2 and TRBJ1-2; TRBD1 matches at 8 bases. Germline V gene sequence: CDR1 LGHNA, CDR2 YNFKEQ. CDR3 length: 16 residues. V dropped 5 bases and J dropped 5; count of bases not matched to a gene: 13. DNA for the CDR3: TGTGCCAGCAGCAAAAGAGGGCAGGGGGCAGAGTATGGCTACACCTTC. The encoded protein is CASSKRGQGAEYGYTF.

J is TRBJ1-1 and V is TRBV29-1; 7 bases line up with TRBD1. CDR1 and CDR2 from the germline V gene are SQVTM and ANQGSEA. The CDR3 is 16 amino acids. Trimming cost V 6 bases and J 4 bases; bases outside gene matches: 17. The DNA for the CDR3 is TGCAGCGTCCTCGTTGACAGGGCCCGTCGGGGCACTGAAGCTTTCTTT. Its translation: CSVLVDRARRGTEAFF. Combining the CDR3 with reference TRBV29-1 and TRBJ1-1 gives the whole variable domain SAVISQKPSRDICQRGTSLTIQCQVDSQVTMMFWYRQQPGQSLTLIATANQGSEATYESGFVIDKFPISRPNLTFSTLTVSNMSPEDSSIYLCSVLVDRARRGTEAFFGQGTRLTVV.

This clonotype was seen a handful of times. The rearrangement links TRBV3-1 to TRBJ2-7; D may be TRBD2 (7 bases). The V end was cut by 6 bases, the J end by 2 bases, with 17 bases between. Germline V gives CDR1 LGHDT, CDR2 YNNKEL (reference sequence). CDR3 length: 15 amino acids. The CDR3 DNA reads TGTGCCAGCAGTCCCCGAAGGGGGAGGGCCTACGAGCAGTACTTC. Its protein is CASSPRRGRAYEQYF.

This clonotype was observed many times. V is TRBV5-6 and J is TRBJ2-5; TRBD2 is a possible D gene (7 bases). Between the trimmed V and J ends, which lost 0 bases and 5 bases, there was a span of 11 bases. The CDR3 loop spans 14 amino acids. Germline V gene sequence: CDR1 SGHDT, CDR2 YYEEEE. The CDR3 protein is CASSLAGGLETQYF. The CDR3 nucleotides are TGTGCCAGCAGCTTGGCCGGGGGGCTCGAGACCCAGTACTTC.

The chain has TRBV10-3 and TRBJ2-7; D ambiguous. Looked up from germline, CDR1 is ENHRY and CDR2 is SYGVKD. This CDR3 has 14 amino acids. In nucleotides, the CDR3 is TGTGTCCTCACCGTGCACCAGAGCTCCTACGAGCAGTACTTC. It is translated as CVLTVHQSSYEQYF.

The DNA of the CDR3 is TGCAGTGTTGGGGGGGGCTTGACCCGAAACACCATATATTTT. This translates into CSVGGGLTRNTIYF. The chain employs TRBV20-1 and TRBJ1-3; possibly TRBD1 for D (6 bases). Germline V CDR1 and CDR2: DFQATT, SNEGSKA (reference sequence). V was trimmed by 7 bases and J by 5 bases, leaving 18 bases between them. CDR3 size: 14 residues.

On this clonotype: Germline and junction disagree at one end, which may indicate a read error. This CDR3 reads CASSLVDGPIF. As DNA, the CDR3 is TGCGCCAGCAGCTTAGTAGACGGACCAATCTTC. This sequence joins TRBV5-1 and TRBJ1-2; D is unclear. CDR1 is SGHRS, CDR2 YFSETQ, per germline. The CDR3 extends over 11 amino acids.

Ten or more counts support this clonotype. This chain joins TRBV20-1 and TRBJ2-7; 8 bases agree with TRBD2. The CDR3 loop spans 16 amino acids. Germline V gene lookup returns CDR1 DFQATT and CDR2 SNEGSKA (reference sequence). Losses at the gene ends were 0 bases for V and 5 bases for J; bases not matched to a gene: 12. DNA for the CDR3: TGCAGTGCTAGAGACTTAGTTAGCGGGACGGCCCACGAGCAGTACTTC. Translated, it gives CSARDLVSGTAHEQYF.

The rearrangement uses TRBV25-1 and TRBJ2-1, with TRBD2 as a possible D gene (6 bases). CDR1 and CDR2 from the germline V gene are MGHDK and SYGVNS. CDR3 length: 15 amino acids. Trimming took off 4 bases at V and 10 bases at J, with 20 bases between the two ends. CDR3 sequence reads: CASSAPGLQAQEQFF. CDR3 DNA: TGTGCCAGCAGTGCACCGGGACTTCAGGCCCAGGAGCAGTTCTTC. The whole variable domain, filled in from reference TRBV25-1 and TRBJ2-1, reads EADIYQTPRYLVIGTGKKITLECSQTMGHDKMYWYQQDPGMELHLIHYSYGVNSTEKGDLSSESTVSRIRTEHFPLTLESARPSHTSQYLCASSAPGLQAQEQFFGPGTRLTVL.

The chain links TRBV4-2 to TRBJ1-1, with D perhaps TRBD1 (5 bases). Per the germline V gene, CDR1 is LGHNA and CDR2 is YNFKEQ. Trimming left V 1 base short and J 0 bases short, with 18 bases between. This CDR3 spans 18 amino acids. CDR3 sequence reads: CASSQGGSVAGMNTEAFF. CDR3 bases: TGTGCCAGCAGCCAAGGTGGTTCGGTCGCAGGGATGAACACTGAAGCTTTCTTT.

This chain joins TRBV3-1 and TRBJ2-1, with 12 positions matching TRBD2. This CDR3 is built from 15 residues. Trimming cost V 4 bases and J 8 bases; bases outside gene matches: 6. Germline V gene sequence: CDR1 LGHDT, CDR2 YNNKEL (reference sequence). The CDR3 nucleotides are TGTGCCAGCAGCCGACTAGCGGGAGTACCCTATGAGCAGTTCTTC. Translated, it gives CASSRLAGVPYEQFF.

This clonotype was counted a single time. This rearrangement joins TRBV10-3 to TRBJ1-1; D possibly corresponds to TRBD1 (5 bases). This CDR3 has 17 residues. In germline, CDR1 is ENHRY, CDR2 SYGVKD. V lost 2 bases and J lost 2, with 18 bases in between. The CDR3: CAISEAGRGEANTEAFF. CDR3 DNA sequence: TGTGCCATCAGTGAGGCGGGGAGGGGCGAGGCCAACACTGAAGCTTTCTTT.

The genes are TRBV29-1 and TRBJ2-7, with TRBD2 matching 9 bases. Germline V lookup: CDR1 SQVTM, CDR2 ANQGSEA. V was pared by 2 bases and J by 3 bases, with 8 bases of the junction left unmatched. The CDR3 extends over 15 amino acids. CDR3 protein: CSVELGGRAGYEQYF. In nucleotides, the CDR3 is TGCAGCGTTGAATTGGGCGGGAGGGCCGGCTACGAGCAGTACTTC.

At least ten counts were recorded for this clonotype. The J gene is TRBJ1-6, the V gene TRBV7-2; TRBD1 agrees at 9 bases. The CDR3 contains 15 residues. The germline gives CDR1 SGHTA, CDR2 FQGNSA. V lost 4 bases, J lost 7 bases, and 5 bases stayed unmatched. CDR3 nucleotides: TGTGCCAGCAGCTCTTGGACAGGGGACAATTCACCCCTCCACTTT. Amino acid sequence: CASSSWTGDNSPLHF.

This clonotype was seen more than once but under ten times. This chain links TRBV7-4 with TRBJ1-5; D remains ambiguous. The ends were cut back, 3 bases at V and 7 bases at J, with 7 bases in the middle. The CDR3 is 12 amino acids. The germline CDR1 and CDR2 sequences are SGHVT and SQSDAQ. CDR3 nucleotide sequence: TGTGCCAGCAGCTTTGAGGGCCAGCCCCAGCATTTT. It yields the protein CASSFEGQPQHF.

This clonotype came up many times. The CDR3 DNA is TGTGCCACCAGTGATTATCGGGAGGGATACAATGAGCAGTTCTTC. Translating gives CATSDYREGYNEQFF. The chain joins TRBV24-1 to TRBJ2-1, with TRBD2 matching 8 bases. Germline CDR1 KGHDR, CDR2 SFDVKD. The trim removed 2 bases at V and 4 bases at J, leaving 3 bases unmatched. CDR3 length: 15 amino acids.

This clonotype was seen at least ten times. V gene TRBV7-8 combines with J gene TRBJ1-2; D perhaps matches TRBD1 (6 bases). Germline CDR1 is SGHVS and CDR2 is FQNEAQ. V gave up 4 bases and J gave up 4 bases, with 16 bases separating them. The CDR3 has 15 amino acids. CDR3: CASSSSTRGGYGYTF. The CDR3 DNA sequence: TGTGCCAGCAGCTCGTCTACCAGGGGTGGCTATGGCTACACCTTC. Using reference TRBV7-8 and TRBJ1-2 for the parts outside the CDR3, the full variable domain is GAGVSQSPRYKVAKRGQDVALRCDPISGHVSLFWYQQALGQGPEFLTYFQNEAQLDKSGLPSDRFFAERPEGSVSTLKIQRTQQEDSAVYLCASSSSTRGGYGYTFGSGTRLTVV.

The chain is built from TRBV7-9 and TRBJ2-5, with D possibly TRBD2 on 5 matching bases. CDR3 size: 14 residues. Per the germline V gene, CDR1 is SEHNR and CDR2 is FQNEAQ (reference sequence). V was shortened by 5 bases and J by 2 bases, with 12 bases between the two germline ends. The CDR3 nucleotides read TGTGCCAGCAGCCAAAGAGGGTATCAAGAGACCCAGTACTTC. Its protein product is CASSQRGYQETQYF.

As regards this clonotype: A read error is possible here, since a much larger clone lies one base away. Given the absence of the conserved phenylalanine or tryptophan at the CDR3 end, a read error is likely. This CDR3 is CASKSGPLGGGGQFL. CDR3 in DNA: TGTGCCAGCAAGAGCGGTCCCCTCGGGGGGGGTGGGCAGTTCCTC. The gene calls are TRBV2 and TRBJ2-1; 8 bases line up with TRBD2. This CDR3 has 15 residues. Germline CDR1 is SNHLY and CDR2 is FYNNEI. Trimming cost V 7 bases and J 12 bases; bases outside gene matches: 17.

The table lists this clonotype with many counts. The chain joins TRBV6-1 to TRBJ2-7, with D unresolved. This CDR3 has 13 amino acids. V was pared by 2 bases and J by 4 bases, with 9 bases between. CDR1 and CDR2 (germline): MNHNS, SASEGT. The CDR3 loop is CASSEPVVYEQYF. The CDR3 nucleotides read TGTGCCAGCAGTGAACCAGTAGTTTACGAGCAGTACTTC.

The V gene is TRBV10-3, the J gene TRBJ2-7; D gene ambiguous. V gave up 10 bases and J gave up 5 bases, with 21 bases separating them. The CDR3 totals 14 residues. CDR1 is ENHRY, CDR2 SYGVKD, per germline. CDR3 in DNA: TGTGCCACAGTTACCGGGCCGCGCGGAGACGAGCAGTACTTC. Protein product: CATVTGPRGDEQYF.

The gene calls are TRBV29-1 and TRBJ2-7, with TRBD2 matching over 7 bases. Germline V gene data show CDR1 as SQVTM and CDR2 as ANQGSEA. J was trimmed by 0 bases and V by 4 bases; bases with no gene match: 0. CDR3 size: 12 residues. The CDR3 protein is CSVGDYSYEQYF. The CDR3 DNA sequence: TGCAGCGTTGGGGACTACTCCTACGAGCAGTACTTC.

Notes on this clonotype: A much larger clone differs from this one at a single base, so this may be a read error. This chain connects TRBV6-5 to TRBJ2-1; 7 bases match TRBD2. Germline V gene lookup returns CDR1 MNHEY and CDR2 SVGAGI. The CDR3 loop spans 15 amino acids. Here the CDR3 reads CAGSYRAGVVNEQFF. CDR3 DNA: TGTGCCGGCAGTTACCGGGCGGGAGTTGTCAATGAGCAGTTCTTC.

Only a few counts were recorded for this clonotype. V is TRBV7-2 and J is TRBJ2-5; maybe TRBD2 (5 bases). Looked up from germline, CDR1 is SGHTA and CDR2 is FQGNSA. This CDR3 comprises 13 residues. Trimming removed 5 bases from V and 0 bases from J, with 7 bases in between. CDR3 in DNA: TGTGCCAGCAGCCGGACTTACCAAGAGACCCAGTACTTC. Its translation is CASSRTYQETQYF.

Many counts were recorded for this clonotype. The rearrangement joins TRBV9 to TRBJ2-5, with D possibly being TRBD2 (5 bases). V was trimmed by 4 bases and J by 9 bases, leaving 22 bases between them. CDR1 is SGDLS, CDR2 YYNGEE, per germline. CDR3 length: 15 residues. The CDR3 region is CASSPSPLDFEAQYF. In DNA, the CDR3 is TGTGCCAGCAGCCCATCGCCACTAGACTTCGAGGCCCAGTACTTC.

This chain links TRBV12-5 with TRBJ2-7; 10 bases are shared with TRBD1. V was pared by 0 bases and J by 3 bases, with 5 bases of the junction left unmatched. CDR1 is LGHNT, CDR2 FRNRAP, per germline. This CDR3 contains 16 residues. The CDR3 sequence: CASGLVLGQGIYEQYF. DNA for the CDR3: TGTGCTAGTGGTTTGGTACTGGGACAGGGGATCTACGAGCAGTACTTC.

The chain uses TRBV5-1 and TRBJ2-7; 10 bases map to TRBD1. Trimming cost V 4 bases and J 2 bases; bases outside gene matches: 3. The CDR3 extends over 14 amino acids. The V gene's germline CDR1 is SGHRS and CDR2 YFSETQ. The CDR3 DNA reads TGCGCCAGCAGCCCCGGGACAGGGGCCTACGAGCAGTACTTC. It encodes CASSPGTGAYEQYF.

This clonotype occurred a few times. This may come from a read error, since a much larger clone is one base off. The chain employs TRBV12-3 or TRBV12-4 and TRBJ1-1; the D is unclear. The CDR3 consists of 14 residues. CDR3 nucleotides: TGTGCCAACAGTTATCGAGATAGGAACACTGAAGCTTTCTTT. Protein: CANSYRDRNTEAFF.